Below, 32 T cell receptor beta chains from the same sample are listed, as sequenced in a study of blood T cells in healthy people across ages. The use of a sample-barcoded 5' primer and a J-beta primer mix characterized a second PCR of roughly 6 to 11 cycles. TCRdb fed the 5' RACE reads into MiXCR, producing one record per CDR3 protein. The sample contains 1.5 million to 2 million distinct CDR3 sequences, 28% of which appear only once. The sequenced sample was blood. The receptors were sampled from a woman aged 30 to 39 in good health.

This clonotype was found a few times. This chain links TRBV6-2 or TRBV6-3 with TRBJ1-2; 7 bases are a match to TRBD1. The CDR3 is 14 residues long. Germline CDR1 reads MNHEY; CDR2 reads SVGEGT. V was clipped by 5 bases and J by 3 bases; unmatched bases: 6. The CDR3 region is CASSDQGDHYGYTF. The DNA of the CDR3 is TGTGCCAGCAGTGACCAGGGGGACCACTATGGCTACACCTTC.

The chain employs TRBV7-2 and TRBJ2-1, with 11 bases that match TRBD2. The V gene end was trimmed by 4 bases and the J gene end by 8 bases; junction bases not matched to a gene: 10. The CDR3 consists of 16 residues. Germline CDR1 reads SGHTA; CDR2 reads FQGNSA. The CDR3 loop reads CASSSVLAGGRYEQFF. The CDR3 DNA reads as TGTGCCAGCAGCTCAGTTCTAGCGGGAGGCCGCTATGAGCAGTTCTTC.

This clonotype was observed many times. The chain carries TRBV13 and TRBJ2-7; weak D call: TRBD2 (5 bases). Trimming took 2 bases from V and 2 from J, leaving 13 bases between them. The germline gives CDR1 PRHDT, CDR2 FYEKMQ (reference sequence). This CDR3 comprises 15 residues. The CDR3 sequence: CASSLSREIPYEQYF. As DNA, the CDR3 is TGTGCCAGCAGCTTATCAAGGGAGATCCCCTACGAGCAGTACTTC.

The table lists this clonotype with many counts. The rearrangement links TRBV5-1 to TRBJ2-5; TRBD1 might be the D (6 bases). CDR1 is SGHRS, CDR2 YFSETQ, per germline. The ends were cut back, 1 base at V and 4 bases at J, with 11 bases in the middle. The CDR3 runs 14 residues. The CDR3 reads CASSLTGLPETQYF. DNA for the CDR3: TGCGCCAGCAGCTTGACAGGGTTACCAGAGACCCAGTACTTC.

This clonotype was seen a handful of times. V and J are TRBV20-1 and TRBJ2-5; TRBD1 matches 7 bases. Germline V gene lookup returns CDR1 DFQATT and CDR2 SNEGSKA (reference sequence). The V segment lost 0 bases and the J segment 5 bases; nucleotides outside the gene matches: 9. The CDR3 runs to 15 residues. The CDR3 loop is CSARDLLRGPETQYF. CDR3 DNA: TGCAGTGCTAGAGATCTCCTTAGGGGGCCGGAGACCCAGTACTTC.

This clonotype was counted only a few times. This chain links TRBV5-5 with TRBJ2-2; D is ambiguous. Germline loops: CDR1 SGHKS, CDR2 YYEKEE (reference sequence). Trimming left V 1 base short and J 7 bases short, with 8 bases between. The CDR3 sequence is 13 residues long. The CDR3 DNA sequence: TGTGCCAGCAGCTTGCCTCCCGGCGGGGAGCTGTTTTTT. This sequence encodes CASSLPPGGELFF.

The chain uses TRBV18 and TRBJ2-5, with TRBD2 matching 7 bases. The better agreement between TRBJ2-7 and the DNA end casts doubt on the J call. Germline V lookup: CDR1 KGHSH, CDR2 LQKENI. The CDR3 is made up of 14 amino acids. The CDR3 region has the DNA TGTGCCAGCTCACCTCGGACTAGTAGCAACGAGCAGTACTTC. This translates into CASSPRTSSNEQYF.

This clonotype came up a few times. The DNA of the CDR3 is TGCGCCAGCAGATTACGGACAGCACCGTACCAAGAGACCCAGTACTTC. It yields the protein CASRLRTAPYQETQYF. The rearrangement uses TRBV5-1 and TRBJ2-5; D may be TRBD1 (6 bases). Germline-derived CDR1 and CDR2 are SGHRS and YFSETQ. The CDR3 extends over 16 amino acids. Deletions cut 5 bases from V and 0 bases from J, with 17 bases between.

In this sample, this clonotype turned up a few times. The CDR3 bases are TGTGCCAGCAGCCCATACAGGGTTGGAGAAAAACTGTTTTTT. It is translated as CASSPYRVGEKLFF. The chain is built from TRBV3-1 and TRBJ1-4, with D perhaps matching TRBD1 (6 bases). The CDR3 consists of 14 residues. The germline V gene has CDR1 LGHDT and CDR2 YNNKEL (reference sequence). V lost 4 bases and J lost 8, with 14 bases in between.

A single count supports this clonotype. The V call is TRBV7-8, the J call TRBJ1-4, with a possible D match to TRBD1 (6 bases). Trimming left V 5 bases short and J 4 bases short, with 11 bases between. Germline values: CDR1 SGHVS, CDR2 FQNEAQ. This CDR3 has 14 amino acids. The CDR3 DNA reads as TGTGCCAGCAGCCTTGGACAGCATAATGAAAAACTGTTTTTT. This gives the protein CASSLGQHNEKLFF.

The V call is TRBV2, the J call TRBJ2-2; D is ambiguous. Germline V lookup: CDR1 SNHLY, CDR2 FYNNEI. The CDR3 is 15 residues long. V shed 6 bases and J shed 1 base, with 12 bases lying between them. CDR3 coding DNA: TGTGCCAGCAGCCCTCTGACGGAGAACACCGGGGAGCTGTTTTTT. Its protein is CASSPLTENTGELFF.

The rearrangement uses TRBV7-2 and TRBJ2-3; TRBD2 agrees at 15 bases. The V and J ends lost 4 bases and 2 bases, in that order; junction bases with no gene match: 7. Germline V gene lookup returns CDR1 SGHTA and CDR2 FQGNSA. The CDR3 spans 18 residues. The CDR3 loop reads CASSSGTSGGPLTDTQYF. CDR3 DNA sequence: TGTGCCAGCAGCTCCGGGACTAGCGGGGGGCCACTCACAGATACGCAGTATTTT. The whole variable domain, remainder taken from reference TRBV7-2 and TRBJ2-3, is GAGVSQSPSNKVTEKGKDVELRCDPISGHTALYWYRQSLGQGLEFLIYFQGNSAPDKSGLPSDRFSAERTGGSVSTLTIQRTQQEDSAVYLCASSSGTSGGPLTDTQYFGPGTRLTVL.

This clonotype was counted at least ten times. CDR3 in DNA: TGTGCCAGCAGTGGGGGCTTGACAGGGGGCTACAATGAGCAGTTCTTC. Its protein is CASSGGLTGGYNEQFF. This chain links TRBV12-3 or TRBV12-4 with TRBJ2-1; 9 bases fit TRBD1. V trimming: 5 bases; J trimming: 3 bases; junction bases outside the gene matches: 8. There are 16 residues in the CDR3.

The chain couples TRBV2 to TRBJ2-7, with TRBD2 as a possible D gene (7 bases). From germline, CDR1 is SNHLY and CDR2 FYNNEI. V dropped 11 bases and J dropped 6 bases, with 20 bases sitting between them. CDR3 length equals 13 residues. This CDR3 reads CAEGGGEGREQYF. The CDR3 nucleotides read TGTGCCGAGGGGGGGGGAGAAGGTCGCGAGCAGTACTTC. The entire variable domain, with the rest obtained from reference TRBV2 and TRBJ2-7, is as follows: EPEVTQTPSHQVTQMGQEVILRCVPISNHLYFYWYRQILGQKVEFLVSFYNNEISEKSEIFDDQFSVERPDGSNFTLKIRSTKLEDSAMYFCAEGGGEGREQYFGPGTRLTVT.

This chain links TRBV5-6 with TRBJ2-7; D is unclear. V was cut by 3 bases and J by 5 bases, with 15 bases left in between. Germline loops: CDR1 SGHDT, CDR2 YYEEEE. The CDR3 extends over 14 amino acids. The DNA for the CDR3 is TGTGCCAGCAGCTCGACTGAAAGTGTCGACGAGCAGTACTTC. Residues: CASSSTESVDEQYF.

This clonotype was seen a handful of times. The chain has TRBV6-2 or TRBV6-3 and TRBJ1-5; D gene uncertain. CDR3 length: 12 residues. Germline assignment: CDR1 MNHEY and CDR2 SVGEGT. V lost 2 bases, J lost 6 bases, and 5 bases lay in between. The CDR3 spells CASSYGFQPQHF. For the CDR3, the DNA is TGTGCCAGCAGTTACGGGTTTCAGCCCCAGCATTTT.

This sequence joins TRBV18 and TRBJ1-4; weak D call: TRBD1 (5 bases). The CDR3 extends over 15 amino acids. Germline V gives CDR1 KGHSH, CDR2 LQKENI. Trimming cost V 4 bases and J 7 bases, with 16 bases left between them. CDR3 residues: CASSQTRGVSEKLFF. In nucleotides, the CDR3 is TGTGCCAGCTCACAAACCCGGGGCGTAAGTGAAAAACTGTTTTTT.

Turning to this clonotype: The junction differs from germline at one of its ends, possibly a read error. This chain links TRBV2 with TRBJ2-7; 10 bases line up with TRBD1. From germline, CDR1 is SNHLY and CDR2 FYNNEI. The CDR3 length is 14 residues. In DNA form, the CDR3 reads TGTGCCAGCAGTATGGGACAGGGGTATTACGGGCAGTACTTC. Translating gives CASSMGQGYYGQYF.

Many counts were recorded for this clonotype. The chain employs TRBV5-1 and TRBJ2-1, with D tentatively TRBD2 (5 bases). Germline V CDR1 and CDR2: SGHRS, YFSETQ. Trimming removed 4 bases from V and 0 bases from J, with 11 bases in between. The CDR3 length is 15 residues. Written as DNA, the CDR3 is TGCGCCAGCAGCCAGATGGAGGCCTCCTACAATGAGCAGTTCTTC. Its translation: CASSQMEASYNEQFF.

This rearrangement joins TRBV20-1 to TRBJ2-5; TRBD2 matches at 13 bases. The CDR3 spans 18 residues. The V gene's germline CDR1 is DFQATT and CDR2 SNEGSKA (reference sequence). The trim removed 0 bases at V and 1 base at J, leaving 8 bases unmatched. The CDR3 reads CSARDPGLAGKLQETQYF. CDR3 nucleotide sequence: TGCAGTGCTAGAGACCCGGGACTAGCGGGAAAACTCCAAGAGACCCAGTACTTC.

V and J are TRBV6-2 or TRBV6-3 and TRBJ2-1; TRBD2 aligns across 11 bases. The V and J ends lost 4 bases and 9 bases, in that order; junction bases with no gene match: 14. Per the germline V gene, CDR1 is MNHEY and CDR2 is SVGEGT. The CDR3 spans 17 residues. In DNA form, the CDR3 reads TGTGCCAGCAGTTCCATTCTAACTAGCGGGAGTGGTAGTGAGCAGTTCTTC. This encodes CASSSILTSGSGSEQFF.

At least ten counts were recorded for this clonotype. The genes are TRBV29-1 and TRBJ2-1; no definite D call. With 4 bases removed from V and 2 bases from J, the gap between germline ends came to 9 bases. Germline CDR1 and CDR2: SQVTM and ANQGSEA. This CDR3 comprises 13 residues. The CDR3 loop is CSVVGPAYNEQFF. For the CDR3, the DNA is TGCAGCGTTGTTGGGCCTGCCTACAATGAGCAGTTCTTC.

The J gene is TRBJ2-3, the V gene TRBV12-3 or TRBV12-4; the match to TRBD2 covers 8 bases. The CDR3 is 18 amino acids. V gave up 7 bases and J gave up 4 bases; unmatched junction bases: 19. Written as DNA, the CDR3 is TGTGCCAGCATCATCTCTTGGACTAGCAGGGTGTACGCAGATACGCAGTATTTT. Its protein product is CASIISWTSRVYADTQYF.

This clonotype has more than one count but fewer than ten. This sequence joins TRBV4-1 and TRBJ2-5; D gene uncertain. The CDR3 is 16 residues long. Trimming pared 5 bases from V and 2 bases from J, leaving 18 bases between. The germline CDR1 and CDR2 sequences are MGHRA and YSYEKL. CDR3 coding DNA: TGCGCCAGCAGCTACGTAACGCCAGCGAGGCAAGAGACCCAGTACTTC. It is translated as CASSYVTPARQETQYF.

The chain has TRBV7-2 and TRBJ2-1, with TRBD2 identical over 9 bases. J was trimmed by 7 bases and V by 3 bases; bases with no gene match: 10. Per the germline V gene, CDR1 is SGHTA and CDR2 is FQGNSA. The CDR3 runs 16 residues. Here the CDR3 reads CASSFGGRTSVNEQFF. The CDR3 DNA reads as TGTGCCAGCAGCTTTGGGGGTCGGACTAGCGTAAATGAGCAGTTCTTC.

In the case of this clonotype: A much larger clone sits a single nucleotide away, making a read error possible. The V gene is TRBV15, the J gene TRBJ2-1; no reliable D call. CDR3 length: 15 amino acids. V was trimmed by 1 base and J by 2 bases, leaving 9 bases between them. Germline lookup yields CDR1 LNHNV and CDR2 YYDKDF (reference sequence). The CDR3 coding sequence is TGTGCCACCAGCAGAGCAAGAAGCCCCTACAATGAGCAGTTCTTC. Residues: CATSRARSPYNEQFF.

This chain joins TRBV10-2 and TRBJ2-3, with 7 bases lining up with TRBD2. The CDR3 extends over 12 amino acids. V lost 7 bases to trimming and J lost 6 bases; unmatched junction nucleotides: 4. CDR1 and CDR2 (germline): WSHSY, SAAADI. The CDR3 sequence is CASNGGMDTQYF. The CDR3 coding sequence is TGCGCCAGCAACGGGGGGATGGATACGCAGTATTTT.

The J gene is TRBJ1-2, the V gene TRBV7-3; no firm D call. Trimming cost V 2 bases and J 8 bases, with 18 bases left between them. Germline values: CDR1 SGHTA, CDR2 FQGTGA. The CDR3 totals 15 residues. CDR3 residues: CASSLDGTGSLGYTF. In DNA, the CDR3 is TGTGCCAGCAGCTTAGACGGTACGGGCTCCCTCGGCTACACCTTC.

The CDR3 DNA is TGTGCCAGCAGTTTTACCGCGAGCGCAGATACGCAGTATTTT. It specifies CASSFTASADTQYF. The chain combines TRBV12-3 or TRBV12-4 with TRBJ2-3; the D is unclear. V shed 3 bases and J shed 4 bases, with 11 bases lying between them. The CDR3 consists of 14 residues.

This clonotype was counted ten times or more. V is TRBV6-5 and J is TRBJ1-6, with D hard to call. Between the trimmed V and J ends, which lost 0 bases and 9 bases, there was a span of 12 bases. Germline values: CDR1 MNHEY, CDR2 SVGAGI. This CDR3 is built from 15 residues. The CDR3 nucleotides are TGTGCCAGCAGTTACTCTGGGAGTGGGATTTCACCCCTCCACTTT. As protein: CASSYSGSGISPLHF.

As regards this clonotype: A much larger clonotype is one base distant, so this may be a read error. The CDR3 region has the DNA TGTGCCATCAGGGAGTCGGAGACCCAGTACTTC. Amino acids: CAIRESETQYF. This chain uses TRBV10-3 with TRBJ2-5; D not certain. CDR1 and CDR2 (germline): ENHRY, SYGVKD. The CDR3 contains 11 residues.

This clonotype was counted only a few times. V usage is TRBV12-3 or TRBV12-4 and J usage is TRBJ2-3; 8 nucleotides match TRBD1. Germline trimming cut 7 bases from V and 11 bases from J; bases unmatched to any gene: 8. CDR3 length equals 12 residues. The DNA for the CDR3 is TGTGCCAGCATCGCCGGACAGGGCGTGCAGTATTTT. Protein product: CASIAGQGVQYF.